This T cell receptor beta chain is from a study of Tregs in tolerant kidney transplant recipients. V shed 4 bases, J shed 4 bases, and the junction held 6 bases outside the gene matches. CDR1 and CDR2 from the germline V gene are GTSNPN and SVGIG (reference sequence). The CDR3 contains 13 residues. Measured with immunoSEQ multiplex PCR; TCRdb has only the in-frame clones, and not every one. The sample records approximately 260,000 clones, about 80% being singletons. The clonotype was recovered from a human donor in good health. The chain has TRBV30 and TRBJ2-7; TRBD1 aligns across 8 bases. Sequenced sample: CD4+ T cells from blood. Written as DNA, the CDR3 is TGTGCCTGGAACCCGGGACAGGAATACGAGCAGTACTTC. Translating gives CAWNPGQEYEQYF.